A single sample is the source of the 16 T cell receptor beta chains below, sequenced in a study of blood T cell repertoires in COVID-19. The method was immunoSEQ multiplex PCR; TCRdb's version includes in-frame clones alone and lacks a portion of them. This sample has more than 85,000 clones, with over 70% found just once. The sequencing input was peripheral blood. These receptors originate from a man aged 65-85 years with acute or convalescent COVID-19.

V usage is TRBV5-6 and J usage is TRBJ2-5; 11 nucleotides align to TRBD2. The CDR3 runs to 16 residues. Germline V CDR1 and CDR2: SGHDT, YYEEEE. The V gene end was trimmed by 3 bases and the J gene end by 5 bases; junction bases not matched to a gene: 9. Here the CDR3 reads CASSSLTSGITETQYF. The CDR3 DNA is TGTGCCAGCAGCTCACTGACTAGCGGGATAACGGAGACCCAGTACTTC.

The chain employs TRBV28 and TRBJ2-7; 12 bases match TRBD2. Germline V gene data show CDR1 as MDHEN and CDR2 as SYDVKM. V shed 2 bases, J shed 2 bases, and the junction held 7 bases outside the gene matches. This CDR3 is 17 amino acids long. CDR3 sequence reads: CASSLPTSGSQAYEQYF. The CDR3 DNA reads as TGTGCCAGCAGTTTACCGACTAGCGGGAGCCAGGCCTACGAGCAGTACTTC.

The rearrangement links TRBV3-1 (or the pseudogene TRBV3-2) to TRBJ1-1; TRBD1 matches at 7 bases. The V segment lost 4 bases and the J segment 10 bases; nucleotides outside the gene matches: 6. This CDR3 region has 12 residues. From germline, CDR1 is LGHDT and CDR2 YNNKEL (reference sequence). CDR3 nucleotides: TGTGCCAGCAGCCCAGGGGGTTGGGGAGCTTTCTTT. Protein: CASSPGGWGAFF.

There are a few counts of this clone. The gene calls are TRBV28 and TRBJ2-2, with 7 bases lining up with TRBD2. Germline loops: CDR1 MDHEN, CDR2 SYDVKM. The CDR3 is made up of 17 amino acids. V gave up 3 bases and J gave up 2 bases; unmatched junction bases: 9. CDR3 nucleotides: TGTGCCAGCAGTTTTGGCCGCAGCGGGATCAACACCGGGGAGCTGTTTTTT. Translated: CASSFGRSGINTGELFF.

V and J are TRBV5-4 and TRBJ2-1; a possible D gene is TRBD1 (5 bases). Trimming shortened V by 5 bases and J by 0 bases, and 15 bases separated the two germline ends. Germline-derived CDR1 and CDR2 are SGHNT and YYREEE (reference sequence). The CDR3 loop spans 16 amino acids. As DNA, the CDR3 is TGTGCCAGCAGACCACCCGACAGAAGCTCCTACAATGAGCAGTTCTTC. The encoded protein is CASRPPDRSSYNEQFF.

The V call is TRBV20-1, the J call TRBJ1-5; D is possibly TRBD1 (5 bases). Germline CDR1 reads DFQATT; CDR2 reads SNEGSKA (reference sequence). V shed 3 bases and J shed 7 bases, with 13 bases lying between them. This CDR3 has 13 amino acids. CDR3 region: CSASVGARQPQHF. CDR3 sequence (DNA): TGCAGTGCTAGTGTAGGGGCGCGACAGCCCCAGCATTTT.

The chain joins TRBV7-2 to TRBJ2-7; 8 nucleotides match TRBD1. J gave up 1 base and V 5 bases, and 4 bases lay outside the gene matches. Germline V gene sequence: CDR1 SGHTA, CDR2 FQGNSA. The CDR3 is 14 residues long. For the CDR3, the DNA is TGTGCCAGCAGCCCTCGGGACAGGTCCTACGAGCAGTACTTC. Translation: CASSPRDRSYEQYF.

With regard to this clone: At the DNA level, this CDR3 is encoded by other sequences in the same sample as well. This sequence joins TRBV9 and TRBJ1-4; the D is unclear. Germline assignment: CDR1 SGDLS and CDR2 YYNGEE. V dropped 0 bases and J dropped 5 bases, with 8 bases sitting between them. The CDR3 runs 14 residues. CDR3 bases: TGTGCCAGCAGCGTAGATAGAGGGAATGAAAAACTGTTTTTT. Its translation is CASSVDRGNEKLFF.

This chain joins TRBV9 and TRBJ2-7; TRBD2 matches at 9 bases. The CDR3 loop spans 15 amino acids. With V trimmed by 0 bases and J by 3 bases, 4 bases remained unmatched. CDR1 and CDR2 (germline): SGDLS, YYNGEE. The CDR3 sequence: CASSVGGLAIYEQYF. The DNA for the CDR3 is TGTGCCAGCAGCGTAGGGGGACTAGCCATCTACGAGCAGTACTTC.

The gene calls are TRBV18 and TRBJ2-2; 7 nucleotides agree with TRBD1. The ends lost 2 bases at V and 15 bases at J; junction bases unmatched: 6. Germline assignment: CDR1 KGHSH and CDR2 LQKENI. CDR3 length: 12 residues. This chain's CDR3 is CASSPSTGKVFF. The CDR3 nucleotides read TGTGCCAGCTCACCATCGACAGGGAAGGTGTTTTTT. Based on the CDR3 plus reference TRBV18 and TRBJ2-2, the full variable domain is NAGVMQNPRHLVRRRGQEARLRCSPMKGHSHVYWYRQLPEEGLKFMVYLQKENIIDESGMPKERFSAEFPKEGPSILRIQQVVRGDSAAYFCASSPSTGKVFFGEGSRLTVL.

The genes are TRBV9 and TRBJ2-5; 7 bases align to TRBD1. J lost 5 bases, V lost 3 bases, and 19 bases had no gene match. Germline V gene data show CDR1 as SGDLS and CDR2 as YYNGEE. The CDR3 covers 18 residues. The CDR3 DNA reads TGTGCCAGCAGCGCAAACCCAGGGACAGTACCGGCCCAGGAGACCCAGTACTTC. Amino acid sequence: CASSANPGTVPAQETQYF.

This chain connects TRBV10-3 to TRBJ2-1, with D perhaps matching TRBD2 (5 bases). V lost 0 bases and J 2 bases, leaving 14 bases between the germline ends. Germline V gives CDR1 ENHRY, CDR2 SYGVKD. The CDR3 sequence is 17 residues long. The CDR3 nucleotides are TGTGCCATCAGTGAGTCTCAAATTGGGGAGCCCTACAATGAGCAGTTCTTC. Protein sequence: CAISESQIGEPYNEQFF.

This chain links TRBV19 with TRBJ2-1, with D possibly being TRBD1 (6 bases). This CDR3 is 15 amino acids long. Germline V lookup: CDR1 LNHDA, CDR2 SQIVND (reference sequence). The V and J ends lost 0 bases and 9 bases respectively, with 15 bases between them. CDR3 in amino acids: CASSIDLGHSIEQFF. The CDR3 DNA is TGTGCCAGTAGTATAGATCTGGGACATAGTATTGAGCAGTTCTTC. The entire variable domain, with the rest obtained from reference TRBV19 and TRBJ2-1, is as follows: DGGITQSPKYLFRKEGQNVTLSCEQNLNHDAMYWYRQDPGQGLRLIYYSQIVNDFQKGDIAEGYSVSREKKESFPLTVTSAQKNPTAFYLCASSIDLGHSIEQFFGPGTRLTVL.

The CDR3 here is CASSQWELAGGPGEQYF. The DNA of the CDR3 is TGTGCCAGCAGCCAATGGGAACTAGCGGGAGGGCCGGGCGAGCAGTACTTC. The chain combines TRBV4-2 with TRBJ2-7, with 13 bases identical to TRBD2. The CDR3 extends over 17 amino acids. Germline CDR1 LGHNA, CDR2 YNFKEQ. Losses at the gene ends were 2 bases for V and 6 bases for J; bases not matched to a gene: 10.

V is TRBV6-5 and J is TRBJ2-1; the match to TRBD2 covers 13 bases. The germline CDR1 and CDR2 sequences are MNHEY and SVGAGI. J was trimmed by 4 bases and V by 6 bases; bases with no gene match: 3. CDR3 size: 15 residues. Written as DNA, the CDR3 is TGTGCCAGCAGATCGGGACTAGCGGGGTACAATGAGCAGTTCTTC. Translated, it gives CASRSGLAGYNEQFF.

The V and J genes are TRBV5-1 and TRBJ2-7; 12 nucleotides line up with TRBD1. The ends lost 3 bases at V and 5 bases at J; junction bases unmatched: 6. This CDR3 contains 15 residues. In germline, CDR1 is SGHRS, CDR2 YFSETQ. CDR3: CASSSGGQGAHEQYF. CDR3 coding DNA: TGCGCCAGCAGCTCTGGGGGACAGGGGGCCCACGAGCAGTACTTC.